Shown below are 28 T cell receptor beta chains from a single sample sequenced in a study of T cell responses to AZD1222 COVID-19 vaccine. Sequenced by immunoSEQ multiplex PCR; TCRdb stores in-frame clones only, minus some. The profile shows over 50,000 clones, 81% of them singletons. The sample here was peripheral blood, taken 28 days after the second AZD1222 dose. Receptor source: an adult who received the AZD1222 COVID-19 vaccine.

The table lists this clone with a count of one. CDR3 sequence: CASSAGQGLSDTQYF. In DNA, the CDR3 is TGTGCCAGCAGCGCCGGACAGGGGTTATCAGATACGCAGTATTTT. V and J are TRBV7-9 and TRBJ2-3, with 9 bases matching TRBD1. This CDR3 spans 15 amino acids. Trimming at V came to 5 bases and at J to 4 bases, leaving 7 bases not matched to a gene. Germline values: CDR1 SEHNR, CDR2 FQNEAQ (reference sequence). The full variable domain, rest sourced from reference TRBV7-9 and TRBJ2-3, is DTGVSQNPRHKITKRGQNVTFRCDPISEHNRLYWYRQTLGQGPEFLTYFQNEAQLEKSRLLSDRFSAERPKGSFSTLEIQRTEQGDSAMYLCASSAGQGLSDTQYFGPGTRLTVL.

The CDR3, as DNA: TGTGCCAGCAGCGTATTCGAAGCGGCAGCATACAATGAGCAGTTCTTC. Translated: CASSVFEAAAYNEQFF. This chain joins TRBV9 and TRBJ2-1; a possible D gene is TRBD2 (5 bases). Looked up from germline, CDR1 is SGDLS and CDR2 is YYNGEE. The CDR3 consists of 16 residues. The V gene lost 1 base and the J gene lost 4 bases, with 15 bases spanning the gap.

The chain uses TRBV5-1 and TRBJ2-2, with D possibly matching TRBD1 (6 bases). Germline loops: CDR1 SGHRS, CDR2 YFSETQ. The CDR3 contains 15 residues. Trimming took 6 bases from V and 3 from J, leaving 15 bases between them. The CDR3 loop reads CASMGGGLDTGELFF. As DNA, the CDR3 is TGCGCCAGCATGGGTGGGGGCTTGGACACCGGGGAGCTGTTTTTT.

The chain has TRBV28 and TRBJ2-1; 9 bases are shared with TRBD2. CDR1 MDHEN and CDR2 SYDVKM come from the germline V gene. After removal of 3 bases from V and 6 bases from J, the junction contained 15 bases not matched to a gene. The CDR3 is 18 residues long. This CDR3 is CASSFRSGRRGWGNEQFF. CDR3 in DNA: TGTGCCAGCAGTTTTCGTAGCGGGAGAAGGGGATGGGGCAATGAGCAGTTCTTC.

The chain recombines TRBV2 with TRBJ1-4, with unresolved D. The V end was cut by 6 bases, the J end by 0 bases, with 11 bases between. CDR1 and CDR2 (germline): SNHLY, FYNNEI. This CDR3 comprises 15 residues. The CDR3 DNA sequence: TGTGCCAGCAGGTCCACAAGTACAACTAATGAAAAACTGTTTTTT. As protein: CASRSTSTTNEKLFF.

This sequence joins TRBV6-2 or TRBV6-3 and TRBJ2-7; possibly TRBD2 for D (6 bases). CDR1 and CDR2 from the germline V gene are MNHEY and SVGEGT. Deletions cut 1 base from V and 3 bases from J, with 7 bases between. This CDR3 contains 13 residues. CDR3 sequence: CASSYWRDYEQYF. DNA for the CDR3: TGTGCCAGCAGTTACTGGAGGGACTACGAGCAGTACTTC.

The rearrangement uses TRBV28 and TRBJ2-7; 12 positions match TRBD1. Germline trimming cut 5 bases from V and 5 bases from J; bases unmatched to any gene: 13. Germline V CDR1 and CDR2: MDHEN, SYDVKM. The CDR3 has 17 amino acids. CDR3: CASSPNPGTGGNHEQYF. Written as DNA, the CDR3 is TGTGCCAGCAGTCCGAACCCCGGGACAGGGGGCAATCACGAGCAGTACTTC.

The chain combines TRBV24-1 with TRBJ2-1; 10 bases match TRBD1. CDR1 is KGHDR, CDR2 SFDVKD, per germline. This CDR3 has 20 residues. Unmatched junction bases numbered 21, after V lost 9 bases and J lost 2 bases. CDR3 in amino acids: CATAPSPGQGRGGPYNEQFF. DNA for the CDR3: TGTGCCACCGCTCCCTCGCCGGGACAGGGGCGCGGCGGACCCTACAATGAGCAGTTCTTC.

V gene TRBV7-9 combines with J gene TRBJ2-5; 13 nucleotides align to TRBD2. After removal of 4 bases from V and 1 base from J, the junction contained 12 bases not matched to a gene. CDR1 and CDR2 from the germline V gene are SEHNR and FQNEAQ (reference sequence). This CDR3 is built from 19 residues. The CDR3 spells CASSSPPRGLAGRQETQYF. CDR3 nucleotides: TGTGCCAGCAGCTCCCCCCCCCGGGGACTAGCGGGACGCCAAGAGACCCAGTACTTC.

The V gene is TRBV18, the J gene TRBJ2-5, with D possibly matching TRBD2 (5 bases). Germline CDR1 is KGHSH and CDR2 is LQKENI. V was trimmed by 4 bases and J by 5 bases, leaving 8 bases between them. This CDR3 has 12 amino acids. For the CDR3, the DNA is TGTGCCAGCTCACAACTAGGGGAGACCCAGTACTTC. Protein sequence: CASSQLGETQYF.

The chain uses TRBV7-2 and TRBJ1-2, with 10 bases fitting TRBD1. The J segment lost 8 bases and the V segment lost 1 base, leaving 7 bases of the junction unmatched. Germline V lookup: CDR1 SGHTA, CDR2 FQGNSA. This CDR3 is built from 15 residues. CDR3 amino acids: CASSLGGGTGAGYTF. The CDR3 DNA reads as TGTGCCAGCAGCTTAGGAGGCGGGACAGGGGCAGGCTACACCTTC.

This chain links TRBV19 with TRBJ2-5; unclear D gene. The CDR3 runs to 13 residues. V lost 5 bases and J 0 bases, leaving 7 bases between the germline ends. CDR1 is LNHDA and CDR2 is SQIVND in the germline V gene (reference sequence). CDR3 coding DNA: TGTGCCAGTAGTCTGTCTTACCAAGAGACCCAGTACTTC. It is translated as CASSLSYQETQYF.

This clone has more than one count but fewer than ten. This sequence joins TRBV4-3 and TRBJ2-1; D not resolved. Germline assignment: CDR1 LGHNA and CDR2 YSLEER. This CDR3 is built from 16 residues. Trimming pared 2 bases from V and 10 bases from J, leaving 21 bases between. The CDR3 DNA sequence: TGCGCCAGCAGCCAACTACCTATACAGCGCCTTCGAGAGCAGTTCTTC. Its translation: CASSQLPIQRLREQFF.

V and J are TRBV4-2 and TRBJ2-7, with D perhaps TRBD1 (6 bases). The CDR3 extends over 14 amino acids. V was shortened by 0 bases and J by 2 bases, with 8 bases between the two germline ends. The germline gives CDR1 LGHNA, CDR2 YNFKEQ. The CDR3 protein is CASSQDTGPYEQYF. The DNA for the CDR3 is TGTGCCAGCAGCCAAGATACAGGGCCCTACGAGCAGTACTTC.

The chain recombines TRBV6-2 or TRBV6-3 with TRBJ2-2, with 7 bases identical to TRBD2. Germline assignment: CDR1 MNHEY and CDR2 SVGEGT. This CDR3 comprises 15 residues. Trimming took 4 bases from V and 0 from J; bases not matched to a gene: 2. The CDR3 DNA sequence: TGTGCCAGCAGTTCGCGGGAGCCGAACACCGGGGAGCTGTTTTTT. Encoded protein: CASSSREPNTGELFF.

This clone has only a few counts. CDR3 in DNA: TGCGCCAGCAGCCAAGAATGGGGGGGTAGGTACGAGCAGTACTTC. It codes for CASSQEWGGRYEQYF. The chain combines TRBV4-3 with TRBJ2-7, with TRBD2 matching 7 bases. Germline CDR1 and CDR2: LGHNA and YSLEER. Germline trimming cut 0 bases from V and 4 bases from J; bases unmatched to any gene: 6. The CDR3 extends over 15 amino acids.

This clone occurred once. CDR3 sequence: CASSISASNTGELFF. CDR3 sequence (DNA): TGTGCCAGTAGTATCTCCGCATCGAACACCGGGGAGCTGTTTTTT. The chain uses TRBV19 and TRBJ2-2; D is ambiguous. Between the trimmed V and J ends, which lost 3 bases and 0 bases, there was a span of 8 bases. The CDR3 runs to 15 residues. In germline, CDR1 is LNHDA, CDR2 SQIVND (reference sequence).

The V gene is TRBV7-9, the J gene TRBJ1-4, with 11 bases that match TRBD1. The CDR3 contains 15 residues. Germline-derived CDR1 and CDR2 are SEHNR and FQNEAQ (reference sequence). J was trimmed by 9 bases and V by 5 bases; bases with no gene match: 8. CDR3 DNA sequence: TGTGCCAGCAGCCCACGGACAGGGGGCTTACAAAAACTGTTTTTT. It encodes CASSPRTGGLQKLFF.

This chain links TRBV6-2 or TRBV6-3 with TRBJ1-6; D is perhaps TRBD1 (5 bases). Germline CDR1 reads MNHEY; CDR2 reads SVGEGT. Trimming shortened V by 6 bases and J by 8 bases, and 11 bases separated the two germline ends. CDR3 length: 13 amino acids. The chain's CDR3 is CASSLQGDSPLHF. The CDR3 coding sequence is TGTGCCAGCAGCCTCCAGGGCGATTCACCCCTCCACTTT.

The chain recombines TRBV19 with TRBJ1-4; 8 nucleotides align to TRBD1. This CDR3 region has 14 residues. The germline gives CDR1 LNHDA, CDR2 SQIVND (reference sequence). V lost 7 bases and J lost 5; bases outside the gene matches: 6. CDR3 bases: TGTGCCAGTACGCTCGGACAGGGAAATGAAAAACTGTTTTTT. Translating it yields CASTLGQGNEKLFF. The full variable domain, completed using reference TRBV19 and TRBJ1-4, is DGGITQSPKYLFRKEGQNVTLSCEQNLNHDAMYWYRQDPGQGLRLIYYSQIVNDFQKGDIAEGYSVSREKKESFPLTVTSAQKNPTAFYLCASTLGQGNEKLFFGSGTQLSVL.

This clone has a single count. The CDR3 region has the DNA TGTGCCAGCAGTCCAAAAGGGACCGTCTATGGCTACACCTTC. It encodes CASSPKGTVYGYTF. The chain couples TRBV5-4 to TRBJ1-2; possible D gene TRBD1, 5 bases. Trimming stripped 5 bases from V and 4 bases from J, with 15 bases between. The CDR3 consists of 14 residues. Germline CDR1 SGHNT, CDR2 YYREEE (reference sequence).

This chain joins TRBV6-2 or TRBV6-3 and TRBJ2-1; 14 nucleotides agree with TRBD2. CDR1 is MNHEY and CDR2 is SVGEGT in the germline V gene. The length of the CDR3 is 16 residues. Unmatched junction bases numbered 6, after V lost 4 bases and J lost 7 bases. The CDR3 region has the DNA TGTGCCAGCAGTTCGACTAGCGGGAGGGCGAGAAATGAGCAGTTCTTC. Translated: CASSSTSGRARNEQFF.

This chain links TRBV6-5 with TRBJ2-7; TRBD1 matches at 11 bases. The CDR3 totals 15 residues. The V gene's germline CDR1 is MNHEY and CDR2 SVGAGI. The ends lost 8 bases at V and 4 bases at J; junction bases unmatched: 10. The CDR3 region is CASSRGGQGAYEQYF. The DNA of the CDR3 is TGTGCCAGCTCTCGAGGAGGACAGGGGGCGTACGAGCAGTACTTC.

In DNA, the CDR3 is TGCGCCAGCAGCTTGGGGGGGATCTCCTACGAGCAGTACTTC. Protein product: CASSLGGISYEQYF. The J gene is TRBJ2-7, the V gene TRBV5-1, with D perhaps given as TRBD1 or TRBD2 (5 bases each). Germline CDR1 reads SGHRS; CDR2 reads YFSETQ. V dropped 0 bases and J dropped 0 bases, with 7 bases sitting between them. The CDR3 has 14 amino acids. Full variable domain (missing parts from reference TRBV5-1 and TRBJ2-7): KAGVTQTPRYLIKTRGQQVTLSCSPISGHRSVSWYQQTPGQGLQFLFEYFSETQRNKGNFPGRFSGRQFSNSRSEMNVSTLELGDSALYLCASSLGGISYEQYFGPGTRLTVT.

The gene calls are TRBV4-3 and TRBJ1-3, with a possible D match to TRBD1 (5 bases). V was clipped by 0 bases and J by 7 bases, with 13 bases between them. The CDR3 is 15 residues long. CDR1 is LGHNA, CDR2 YSLEER, per germline. CDR3 loop: CASSQDGNRMNTIYF. The DNA for the CDR3 is TGCGCCAGCAGCCAAGATGGAAACAGGATGAACACCATATATTTT.

This clone is a singleton in its sample. This chain connects TRBV5-1 to TRBJ2-3, with D possibly matching TRBD2 (6 bases). V was trimmed by 7 bases and J by 4 bases, leaving 13 bases between them. CDR3 length equals 13 residues. CDR1 SGHRS and CDR2 YFSETQ come from the germline V gene. The CDR3 bases are TGCGCCAGCGGCGGGGTGGTTGCAGATACGCAGTATTTT. Protein: CASGGVVADTQYF.

The chain employs TRBV30 and TRBJ1-4; a weak D match, TRBD1 (5 bases). CDR3 length equals 13 residues. Trimming took 3 bases from V and 8 from J, leaving 13 bases between them. Germline V gene lookup returns CDR1 GTSNPN and CDR2 SVGIG (reference sequence). The DNA for the CDR3 is TGTGCCTGGAGGGGGGATATTCGCGAAAAACTGTTTTTT. Protein sequence: CAWRGDIREKLFF. The full variable domain, with the rest looked up from reference TRBV30 and TRBJ1-4, is SQTIHQWPATLVQPVGSPLSLECTVEGTSNPNLYWYRQAAGRGLQLLFYSVGIGQISSEVPQNLSASRPQDRQFILSSKKLLLSDSGFYLCAWRGDIREKLFFGSGTQLSVL.

This clone occurred a few times. The chain uses TRBV27 and TRBJ1-6; TRBD1 is a possible D gene (5 bases). Trimming shortened V by 5 bases and J by 0 bases, and 17 bases separated the two germline ends. The CDR3 is 18 residues long. CDR1 and CDR2 from the germline V gene are MNHEY and SMNVEV (reference sequence). As DNA, the CDR3 is TGTGCCAGCAGTCCAACGGGACGGAGGAGCTCCTATAATTCACCCCTCCACTTT. Translation: CASSPTGRRSSYNSPLHF.